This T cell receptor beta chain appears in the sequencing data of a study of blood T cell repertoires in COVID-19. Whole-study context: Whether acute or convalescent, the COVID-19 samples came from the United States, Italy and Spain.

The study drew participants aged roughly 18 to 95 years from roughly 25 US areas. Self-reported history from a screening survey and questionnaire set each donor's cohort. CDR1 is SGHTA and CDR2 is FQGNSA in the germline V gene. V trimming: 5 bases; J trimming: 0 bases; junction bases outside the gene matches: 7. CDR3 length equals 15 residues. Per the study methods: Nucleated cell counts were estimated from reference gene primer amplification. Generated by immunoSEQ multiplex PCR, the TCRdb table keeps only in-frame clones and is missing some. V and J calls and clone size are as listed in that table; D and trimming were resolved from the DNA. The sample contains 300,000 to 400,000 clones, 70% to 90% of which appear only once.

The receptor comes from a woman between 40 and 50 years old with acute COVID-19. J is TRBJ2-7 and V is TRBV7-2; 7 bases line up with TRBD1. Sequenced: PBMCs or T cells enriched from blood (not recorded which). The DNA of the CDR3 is TGTGCCAGCAGCACGATAGGGGACAGCTCCTACGAGCAGTACTTC. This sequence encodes CASSTIGDSSYEQYF.